The sequence of this T cell receptor beta chain was determined in a study of T-cell reconstitution after alpha-beta-depleted transplantation in children. V was pared by 4 bases and J by 5 bases, with 2 bases between. The CDR3 has 10 residues. Per germline, CDR1 MGHDK and CDR2 SYGVNS. Library preparation (for TCRbeta) was performed with unique molecular identifiers. TCRdb reprocessed the PCR reads with MiXCR, giving one entry per CDR3 protein. In the table there are 90,000 to 130,000 distinct CDR3 sequences, approximately 10% of which are singletons. Study-level results: Where alpha-beta T cells came from about two months after transplant was reportedly several hundred expanded graft clones. For some patients, TCRbeta diversity was high at day 60 because of recipient T cells and thymic progenitors that survived. One year after transplant, T-cell counts and diversity came mostly from newly produced T cells.

In this sample, this clonotype turned up many times. Its antigen is as yet unknown. The chain couples TRBV25-1 to TRBJ1-1; D gene unclear. The material sequenced was PBMCs, taken before TCRalphabeta/CD19-depleted stem cell transplant. This sequence originates from a boy between 2 and 10 years old with acute lymphoblastic leukemia, due to receive a stem cell transplant. DNA for the CDR3: TGTGCCAGCAGTGGTACTGAAGCTTTCTTT. This gives the protein CASSGTEAFF.